These 22 T cell receptor beta chains were all obtained from the same sample, sequenced in a study of sequential checkpoint blockade in melanoma (dated by TCRdb to between 2018 and 2021). The treatment or condition label on this specimen signifies: randomized to nivolumab then ipilimumab (arm A) or the reverse (arm B). The method was the immunoSEQ multiplex PCR assay. What TCRdb holds here is the immuneACCESS table cut down to in-frame rearrangements. Part of the clones is not present; checked against another copy, under half of the missing clones reflect an unresolved V gene, and the others are unexplained. Here the sample has tens of thousands of clones; 75% to 80% occur a single time. The ten largest clones capture around 23% of the sample. The sequencing here drew on CD8+ T cells sorted from blood (inferred from file names), taken from a patient given nivolumab and ipilimumab in sequence. The receptors were gathered from a human donor with melanoma.

This clone was counted a few times. V is TRBV29-1 and J is TRBJ2-1, with D maybe TRBD2 (6 bases). Germline CDR1 is SQVTM and CDR2 is ANQGSEA. The ends were cut back, 6 bases at V and 2 bases at J, with 14 bases in the middle. The CDR3 totals 14 residues. CDR3 sequence: CSVGSGNAYNEQFF. In nucleotides, the CDR3 is TGCAGCGTAGGTAGCGGAAATGCCTACAATGAGCAGTTCTTC.

The genes are TRBV28 and TRBJ2-1; TRBD2 agrees at 10 bases. V trimming: 6 bases; J trimming: 6 bases; junction bases outside the gene matches: 8. CDR1 is MDHEN and CDR2 is SYDVKM in the germline V gene. This CDR3 is built from 15 residues. DNA for the CDR3: TGTGCCAGCAGCCCTCTGGGACTAGCGCGCAATGAGCAGTTCTTC. It specifies CASSPLGLARNEQFF.

This clone is classed as medium-sized. The chain has TRBV5-6 and TRBJ1-2; a weak D match, TRBD1 (5 bases). The CDR3 is made up of 14 amino acids. V was trimmed by 0 bases and J by 3 bases, leaving 9 bases between them. Germline loops: CDR1 SGHDT, CDR2 YYEEEE. CDR3 coding DNA: TGTGCCAGCAGCTTGGTGGACACCCACTATGGCTACACCTTC. Translating gives CASSLVDTHYGYTF. The complete variable domain, with remaining parts taken from reference TRBV5-6 and TRBJ1-2, reads DAGVTQSPTHLIKTRGQQVTLRCSPKSGHDTVSWYQQALGQGPQFIFQYYEEEERQRGNFPDRFSGHQFPNYSSELNVNALLLGDSALYLCASSLVDTHYGYTFGSGTRLTVV.

This clone was picked up a small number of times. This chain joins TRBV27 and TRBJ2-7, with D maybe TRBD1 (6 bases). The CDR3 totals 13 residues. V was clipped by 5 bases and J by 2 bases, with 10 bases between them. Germline CDR1 MNHEY, CDR2 SMNVEV (reference sequence). CDR3 nucleotide sequence: TGTGCCAGCAGTCAACAGGGTCCCTACGAGCAGTACTTC. Protein sequence: CASSQQGPYEQYF.

V gene TRBV11-2 combines with J gene TRBJ2-7, with a tentative D call TRBD2 (6 bases). The V and J ends lost 6 bases and 2 bases respectively, with 14 bases between them. The CDR3 extends over 14 amino acids. CDR1 SGHAT and CDR2 FQNNGV come from the germline V gene. CDR3: CASRPSSAAYEQYF. The CDR3 bases are TGTGCCAGCAGACCTTCTAGCGCCGCCTACGAGCAGTACTTC. Using reference TRBV11-2 and TRBJ2-7 for the parts outside the CDR3, the full variable domain is EAGVAQSPRYKIIEKRQSVAFWCNPISGHATLYWYQQILGQGPKLLIQFQNNGVVDDSQLPKDRFSAERLKGVDSTLKIQPAKLEDSAVYLCASRPSSAAYEQYFGPGTRLTVT.

The gene calls are TRBV2 and TRBJ2-5; possibly TRBD2 for D (5 bases). With 4 bases removed from V and 1 base from J, the gap between germline ends came to 13 bases. In germline, CDR1 is SNHLY, CDR2 FYNNEI. This CDR3 region has 15 residues. CDR3 in amino acids: CASSVGGGTQETQYF. The CDR3 DNA reads as TGTGCCAGCAGTGTTGGAGGAGGTACCCAAGAGACCCAGTACTTC.

This clone was counted only a few times. The V gene is TRBV4-3, the J gene TRBJ1-1; 9 bases match TRBD1. V lost 6 bases, J lost 5 bases, and 7 bases stayed unmatched. Germline loops: CDR1 LGHNA, CDR2 YSLEER. The CDR3 length is 14 residues. CDR3 DNA: TGCGCCAGCAGTGAGACAGGGGGTGTAACTGAAGCTTTCTTT. Translating gives CASSETGGVTEAFF.

This clone was seen a handful of times. This rearrangement joins TRBV7-2 to TRBJ1-2; D remains unclear. There are 14 residues in the CDR3. The germline CDR1 and CDR2 sequences are SGHTA and FQGNSA. V lost 2 bases and J lost 2, with 9 bases in between. Here the CDR3 DNA reads TGTGCCAGCAGCTTAAGTATAAGCAACTATGGCTACACCTTC. Its protein product is CASSLSISNYGYTF.

This chain uses TRBV28 with TRBJ1-5; 8 nucleotides agree with TRBD1. The CDR3 sequence is 13 residues long. With 9 bases clipped from V and 5 bases from J, the junction kept 6 bases outside the gene matches. The germline V gene has CDR1 MDHEN and CDR2 SYDVKM. CDR3 DNA sequence: TGTGCCAGAAGCAGGGGGCTTGATCAGCCCCAGCATTTT. Protein product: CARSRGLDQPQHF.

The chain uses TRBV6-5 and TRBJ1-2, with 7 nucleotides matching TRBD1. J lost 6 bases, V lost 0 bases, and 10 bases had no gene match. From germline, CDR1 is MNHEY and CDR2 SVGAGI. The CDR3 contains 16 residues. The CDR3: CASSYSSGGATDGYTF. CDR3 DNA sequence: TGTGCCAGCAGTTACTCGTCAGGGGGTGCAACTGATGGCTACACCTTC.

V is TRBV28 and J is TRBJ2-4; 10 nucleotides align to TRBD2. CDR1 and CDR2 from the germline V gene are MDHEN and SYDVKM. The CDR3 runs to 15 residues. V gave up 6 bases and J gave up 5 bases; unmatched junction bases: 7. The CDR3 protein is CASRTGTSEQNIQYF. CDR3 in DNA: TGTGCCAGCAGAACCGGGACTAGCGAACAAAACATTCAGTACTTC.

The chain links TRBV27 to TRBJ1-4, with D possibly being TRBD1 (5 bases). V gave up 5 bases and J gave up 5 bases, with 15 bases separating them. The CDR3 runs to 15 residues. Germline V gene sequence: CDR1 MNHEY, CDR2 SMNVEV (reference sequence). The CDR3 loop reads CASSPLGGRNEKLFF. The CDR3 DNA reads TGTGCCAGCAGTCCACTTGGGGGGAGGAATGAAAAACTGTTTTTT.

The gene calls are TRBV11-2 and TRBJ2-4; D might be TRBD1 (6 bases). CDR1 SGHAT and CDR2 FQNNGV come from the germline V gene. This CDR3 is 14 amino acids long. V was shortened by 2 bases and J by 9 bases, with 14 bases between the two germline ends. In nucleotides, the CDR3 is TGTGCCAGCAGCTTATCCCCAGGGGATGGCATTCAGTACTTC. Translating gives CASSLSPGDGIQYF. Based on the CDR3 plus reference TRBV11-2 and TRBJ2-4, the full variable domain is EAGVAQSPRYKIIEKRQSVAFWCNPISGHATLYWYQQILGQGPKLLIQFQNNGVVDDSQLPKDRFSAERLKGVDSTLKIQPAKLEDSAVYLCASSLSPGDGIQYFGAGTRLSVL.

V is TRBV6-4 and J is TRBJ2-1; 7 bases are a match to TRBD1. CDR1 MRHNA and CDR2 SNTAGT come from the germline V gene. The CDR3 covers 15 residues. The trim removed 3 bases at V and 9 bases at J, leaving 11 bases unmatched. CDR3 sequence (DNA): TGTGCCAGCAGTGATCAGGAACAGGGGTGGAGTGAGCAGTTCTTC. Amino acids: CASSDQEQGWSEQFF.

The chain links TRBV4-1 to TRBJ1-1; maybe TRBD1 (6 bases). CDR1 is MGHRA, CDR2 YSYEKL, per germline. V lost 4 bases and J lost 0, with 15 bases in between. The CDR3 covers 16 residues. The chain's CDR3 is CASSLSNREMNTEAFF. CDR3 nucleotides: TGCGCCAGCAGCCTGAGTAACAGGGAAATGAACACTGAAGCTTTCTTT.

The V call is TRBV19, the J call TRBJ1-5; D gene unclear. The length of the CDR3 is 13 residues. The V end lost 5 bases, the J end lost 5 bases, and 10 bases lay between the germline ends. Germline assignment: CDR1 LNHDA and CDR2 SQIVND (reference sequence). This CDR3 reads CASSVTGYQPQHF. CDR3 DNA sequence: TGTGCCAGTAGTGTGACGGGGTATCAGCCCCAGCATTTT.

The gene calls are TRBV19 and TRBJ1-4, with 7 bases lining up with TRBD1. The CDR3 contains 15 residues. V shed 5 bases and J 1 base; nucleotides not matched to a gene: 4. Germline-derived CDR1 and CDR2 are LNHDA and SQIVND (reference sequence). The DNA for the CDR3 is TGTGCCAGTAGTCGTAGGGACAGAACTAATGAAAAACTGTTTTTT. This codes for CASSRRDRTNEKLFF.

J is TRBJ2-2 and V is TRBV27; D uncertain. The V gene lost 6 bases and the J gene lost 6 bases, with 8 bases spanning the gap. The CDR3 covers 12 residues. Germline CDR1 is MNHEY and CDR2 is SMNVEV (reference sequence). The CDR3 protein is CASRSGAGELFF. The CDR3 DNA reads TGTGCCAGCAGATCGGGTGCCGGGGAGCTGTTTTTT.

The chain combines TRBV10-3 with TRBJ2-7; tentative D call: TRBD1 (6 bases). In germline, CDR1 is ENHRY, CDR2 SYGVKD. V shed 6 bases and J shed 1 base, with 13 bases lying between them. The CDR3 spans 14 residues. The DNA for the CDR3 is TGTGCCATCAGAGGAAACAGGGATTCCTACGAGCAGTACTTC. It specifies CAIRGNRDSYEQYF.

The J gene is TRBJ2-5, the V gene TRBV5-4; 7 nucleotides line up with TRBD2. Germline CDR1 reads SGHNT; CDR2 reads YYREEE (reference sequence). Losses at the gene ends were 2 bases for V and 2 bases for J; bases not matched to a gene: 3. The CDR3 runs to 14 residues. The CDR3 loop is CASSLTSAQETQYF. CDR3 nucleotide sequence: TGTGCCAGCAGCTTAACTAGCGCACAAGAGACCCAGTACTTC.

This clone was observed a few times. The chain recombines TRBV7-8 with TRBJ1-3, with D uncertain. The CDR3 is 16 amino acids. The germline V gene encodes CDR1 SGHVS and CDR2 FQNEAQ. V was cut by 4 bases and J by 0 bases, with 13 bases left in between. CDR3 protein: CASSWNSDNSGNTIYF. CDR3 nucleotide sequence: TGTGCCAGCAGCTGGAACTCAGACAACTCTGGAAACACCATATATTTT.

V gene TRBV6-1 combines with J gene TRBJ2-1; 11 bases map to TRBD1. V shed 3 bases, J shed 8 bases, and the junction held 3 bases outside the gene matches. The germline gives CDR1 MNHNS, CDR2 SASEGT. The CDR3 totals 14 residues. CDR3 nucleotide sequence: TGTGCCAGCAGTGAGGGGACAGGGGGATATGAGCAGTTCTTC. It yields the protein CASSEGTGGYEQFF.